This T cell receptor beta chain was sequenced for a study of T cell responses to AZD1222 COVID-19 vaccine. Study results and caveats: Of spike-specific TCRs, nearly half reportedly target regions left unmutated in variants. No repertoire was sampled before or during the peak T cell response, only after it. Spike-spanning, vaccine-associated CD4 TCRs were dominant at 160-218 and 743-854. The donor cohort was predominantly white British with a female majority, and clonal diversity may have been underestimated.

A word on this clone: Its antigen is not identified.

The CDR3 has 15 residues. Germline loops: CDR1 LNHDA, CDR2 SQIVND (reference sequence). With V trimmed by 3 bases and J by 5 bases, 7 bases remained unmatched. This table comes from immunoSEQ multiplex PCR, and its TCRdb copy is limited to in-frame clones, with some not included. The sample has 150,000 or so clones, more than 70% seen once. This chain uses TRBV19 with TRBJ1-2; 9 bases line up with TRBD1. The sample was peripheral blood, taken on day 0 of AZD1222 vaccination. The receptor was isolated from an adult in good health. The CDR3 protein is CASSIEQGALYGYTF. CDR3 DNA: TGTGCCAGTAGTATCGAACAGGGGGCCCTATATGGCTACACCTTC.